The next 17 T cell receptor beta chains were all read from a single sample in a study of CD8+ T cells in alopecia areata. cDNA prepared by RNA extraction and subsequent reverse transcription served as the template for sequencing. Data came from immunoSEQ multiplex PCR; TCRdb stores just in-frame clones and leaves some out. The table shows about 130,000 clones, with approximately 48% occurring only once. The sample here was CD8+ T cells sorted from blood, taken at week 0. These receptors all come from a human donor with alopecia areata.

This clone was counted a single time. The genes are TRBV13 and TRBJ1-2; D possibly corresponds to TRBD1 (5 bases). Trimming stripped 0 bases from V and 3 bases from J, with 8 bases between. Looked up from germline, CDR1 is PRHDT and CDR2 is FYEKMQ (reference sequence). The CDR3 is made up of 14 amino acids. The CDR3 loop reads CASSLGATDYGYTF. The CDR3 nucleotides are TGTGCCAGCAGCTTAGGTGCGACAGACTATGGCTACACCTTC.

This CDR3 reads CASSYQAGGELFF. CDR3 nucleotide sequence: TGTGCCAGCTCCTATCAAGCTGGCGGGGAGCTGTTTTTT. This chain uses TRBV6-5 with TRBJ2-2; D gene uncertain. The V gene's germline CDR1 is MNHEY and CDR2 SVGAGI. V lost 8 bases to trimming and J lost 7 bases, with 14 bases between them. There are 13 residues in the CDR3.

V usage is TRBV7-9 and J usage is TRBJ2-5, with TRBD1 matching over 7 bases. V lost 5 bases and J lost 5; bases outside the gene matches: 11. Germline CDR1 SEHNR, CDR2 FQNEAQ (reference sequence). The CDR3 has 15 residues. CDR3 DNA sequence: TGTGCCAGCAGCCCCAGACAGGGTCGATATGAGACCCAGTACTTC. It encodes CASSPRQGRYETQYF.

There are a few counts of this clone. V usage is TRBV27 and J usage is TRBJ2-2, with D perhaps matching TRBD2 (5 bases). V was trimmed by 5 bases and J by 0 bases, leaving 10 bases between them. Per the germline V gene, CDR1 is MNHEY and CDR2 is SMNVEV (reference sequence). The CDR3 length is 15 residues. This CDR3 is CASSPTGANTGELFF. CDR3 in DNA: TGTGCCAGCAGTCCTACCGGGGCGAACACCGGGGAGCTGTTTTTT.

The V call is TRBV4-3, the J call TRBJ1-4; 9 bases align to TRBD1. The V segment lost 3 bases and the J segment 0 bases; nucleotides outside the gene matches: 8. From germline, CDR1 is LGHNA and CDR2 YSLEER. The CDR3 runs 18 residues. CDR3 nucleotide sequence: TGCGCCAGCAGCCAGGCTACAGGGGGCTGGGCAACTAATGAAAAACTGTTTTTT. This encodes CASSQATGGWATNEKLFF.

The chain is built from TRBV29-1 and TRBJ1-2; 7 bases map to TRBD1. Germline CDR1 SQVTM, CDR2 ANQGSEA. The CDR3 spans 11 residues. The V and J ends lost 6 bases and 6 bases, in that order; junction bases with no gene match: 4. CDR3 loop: CSVLQGNGYTF. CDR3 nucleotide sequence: TGCAGCGTACTACAGGGGAATGGCTACACCTTC. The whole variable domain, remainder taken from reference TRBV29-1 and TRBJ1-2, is SAVISQKPSRDICQRGTSLTIQCQVDSQVTMMFWYRQQPGQSLTLIATANQGSEATYESGFVIDKFPISRPNLTFSTLTVSNMSPEDSSIYLCSVLQGNGYTFGSGTRLTVV.

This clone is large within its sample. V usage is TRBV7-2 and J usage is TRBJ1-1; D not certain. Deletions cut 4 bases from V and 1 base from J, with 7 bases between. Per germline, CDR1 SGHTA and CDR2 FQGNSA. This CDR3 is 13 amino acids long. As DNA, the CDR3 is TGTGCCAGCAGCTCGATGGGGAACACTGAAGCTTTCTTT. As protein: CASSSMGNTEAFF.

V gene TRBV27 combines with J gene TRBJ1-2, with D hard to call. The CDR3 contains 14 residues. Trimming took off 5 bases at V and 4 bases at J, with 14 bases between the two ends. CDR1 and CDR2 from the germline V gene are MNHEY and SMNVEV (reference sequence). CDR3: CASSVRPLGYGYTF. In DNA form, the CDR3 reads TGTGCCAGCAGTGTCCGGCCGCTGGGCTATGGCTACACCTTC.

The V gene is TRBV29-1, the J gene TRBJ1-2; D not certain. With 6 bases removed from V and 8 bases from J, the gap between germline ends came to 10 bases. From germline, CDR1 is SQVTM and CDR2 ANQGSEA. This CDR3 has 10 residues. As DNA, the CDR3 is TGCAGCGTACGCCTGGACGGCTACACCTTC. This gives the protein CSVRLDGYTF.

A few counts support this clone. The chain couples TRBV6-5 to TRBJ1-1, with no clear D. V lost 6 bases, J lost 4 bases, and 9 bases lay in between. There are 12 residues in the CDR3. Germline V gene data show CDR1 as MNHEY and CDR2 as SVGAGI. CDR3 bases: TGTGCCAGCAGCCCTAAACGCACTGAAGCTTTCTTT. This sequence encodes CASSPKRTEAFF.

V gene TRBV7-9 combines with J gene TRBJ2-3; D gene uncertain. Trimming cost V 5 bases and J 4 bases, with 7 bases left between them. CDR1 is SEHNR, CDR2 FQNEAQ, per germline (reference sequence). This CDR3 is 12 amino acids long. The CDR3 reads CASSPPPDTQYF. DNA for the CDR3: TGTGCCAGCAGCCCCCCTCCAGATACGCAGTATTTT.

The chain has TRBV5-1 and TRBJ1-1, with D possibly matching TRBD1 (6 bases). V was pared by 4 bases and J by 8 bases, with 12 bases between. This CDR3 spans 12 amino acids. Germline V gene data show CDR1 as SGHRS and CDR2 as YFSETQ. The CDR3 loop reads CASSPEGQEAFF. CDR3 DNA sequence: TGCGCCAGCAGCCCAGAGGGACAAGAAGCTTTCTTT.

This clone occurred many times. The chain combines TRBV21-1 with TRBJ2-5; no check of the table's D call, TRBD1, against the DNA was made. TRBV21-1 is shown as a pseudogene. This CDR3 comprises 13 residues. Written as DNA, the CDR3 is TGTGCCAGCAGCAAGGGACAGGAAGAGACCCAGTACTTC. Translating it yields CASSKGQEETQYF.

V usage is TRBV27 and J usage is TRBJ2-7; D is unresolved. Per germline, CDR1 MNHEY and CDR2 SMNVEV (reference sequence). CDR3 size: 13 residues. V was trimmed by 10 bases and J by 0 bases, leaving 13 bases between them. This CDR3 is CATGRMSSYEQYF. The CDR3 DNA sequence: TGTGCCACCGGACGGATGAGCTCCTACGAGCAGTACTTC.

The CDR3 reads CSVRQGDGEAFF. The CDR3 nucleotides read TGCAGCGTCCGACAGGGGGATGGTGAAGCTTTCTTT. The rearrangement links TRBV29-1 to TRBJ1-1, with TRBD1 matching 9 bases. Germline V CDR1 and CDR2: SQVTM, ANQGSEA. The V gene end was trimmed by 6 bases and the J gene end by 7 bases; junction bases not matched to a gene: 6. This CDR3 has 12 amino acids.

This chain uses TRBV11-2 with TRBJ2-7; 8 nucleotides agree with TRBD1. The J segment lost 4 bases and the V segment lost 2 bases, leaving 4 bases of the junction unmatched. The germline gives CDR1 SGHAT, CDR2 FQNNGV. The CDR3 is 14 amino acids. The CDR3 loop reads CASSLSGGGYEQYF. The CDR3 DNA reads TGTGCCAGCAGCTTATCAGGGGGCGGGTACGAGCAGTACTTC.

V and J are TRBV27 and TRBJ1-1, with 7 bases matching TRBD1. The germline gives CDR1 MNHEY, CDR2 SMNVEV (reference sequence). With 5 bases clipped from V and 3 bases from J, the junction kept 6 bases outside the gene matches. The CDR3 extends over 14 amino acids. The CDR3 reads CASSLRDSDTEAFF. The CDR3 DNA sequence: TGTGCCAGCAGTCTCCGGGACAGTGACACTGAAGCTTTCTTT.